A selection of T cell receptor beta chains follows, all from one sample in a study of cytomegalovirus exposure and HLA in healthy donors. Sequenced by immunoSEQ multiplex PCR; TCRdb stores in-frame clones only, minus some. The data contain a few hundred thousand clones, around 89% of them seen just once; the ten biggest clones take up approximately 0.95%. Specimen: PBMCs. The origin of the receptors is a woman under 30 in good health and CMV-seronegative. The CDR3 runs from the conserved cysteine through the conserved F or W. D genes are given only for firm matches. A clone size is listed for some rows: how often the clone was seen (once, few, many), or a class if it is expanded.

.,TRBJ2-7,.,TRBV28,CASGQMGGKRPWRSEQYF,TGTGCCAGCGGGCAGATGGGAGGTAAACGTCCTTGGCGTTCCGAGCAGTACTTC
.,TRBJ2-5,.,TRBV28,CASSLVGGKETQYF,TGTGCCAGCAGTTTAGTCGGGGGAAAGGAGACCCAGTACTTC
.,TRBJ2-2,.,TRBV28,CASSFGGELFF,TGTGCCAGCAGTTTCGGGGGGGAGCTGTTTTTT
.,TRBJ2-2,.,TRBV5-1,CASSSNRDSINTGELFF,TGCGCCAGCAGCTCGAATCGGGACTCCATTAACACCGGGGAGCTGTTTTTT
.,TRBJ2-1,TRBD1,TRBV28,CASSLGTGGSSYNEQFF,TGTGCCAGCAGTTTAGGGACAGGGGGCTCCTCCTACAATGAGCAGTTCTTC
.,TRBJ2-5,TRBD1,TRBV6-1,CASNPEGQAETQYF,TGTGCCAGCAACCCTGAGGGACAGGCTGAGACCCAGTACTTC
.,TRBJ1-1,.,TRBV5-4,CASSFERGIYTEAFF,TGTGCCAGCAGCTTCGAAAGGGGGATCTACACTGAAGCTTTCTTT
.,TRBJ2-3,.,TRBV11-2,CASSLDWVAGDTQYF,TGTGCCAGCAGCTTAGATTGGGTAGCTGGAGATACGCAGTATTTT
.,TRBJ2-5,TRBD2,TRBV5-1,CASSWGGDVRRETQYF,TGCGCCAGCAGCTGGGGAGGGGATGTGAGGCGGGAGACCCAGTACTTC
.,TRBJ2-3,.,TRBV28,CASSLIAASTDTQYF,TGTGCCAGCAGTTTAATAGCGGCTAGCACAGATACGCAGTATTTT
.,TRBJ2-7,TRBD2,TRBV5-1,CASRQLAGGYEQYF,TGCGCCAGCAGGCAACTAGCGGGGGGTTACGAGCAGTACTTC
.,TRBJ2-6,.,TRBV6-1,CASRRISGANVLTF,TGTGCCAGCAGGCGGATCTCTGGGGCCAACGTCCTGACTTTC
once,TRBJ2-2,.,TRBV9,CASSVVGGRNTGELFF,TGTGCCAGCAGCGTCGTAGGGGGTCGTAACACCGGGGAGCTGTTTTTT
once,TRBJ1-5,.,TRBV2,CASTEYSGQPQHF,TGTGCCAGCACGGAATATTCGGGGCAGCCCCAGCATTTT
.,TRBJ1-1,.,TRBV28,CASMPLIPAGLNTEAFF,TGTGCCAGCATGCCCCTTATTCCCGCAGGCTTGAACACTGAAGCTTTCTTT
.,TRBJ2-5,.,TRBV2,CASSEMTVKETQYF,TGTGCCAGCAGTGAGATGACAGTCAAAGAGACCCAGTACTTC
.,TRBJ1-2,.,TRBV9,CASSVAGGGYTF,TGTGCCAGCAGCGTAGCCGGGGGTGGCTACACCTTC
.,TRBJ2-1,.,TRBV18,CASSPKQGSNEQFF,TGTGCCAGCTCACCCAAACAGGGTAGCAATGAGCAGTTCTTC
.,TRBJ2-1,.,TRBV27,CASRSHRVGEQFF,TGTGCCAGCAGATCCCACAGGGTGGGTGAGCAGTTCTTC
.,TRBJ2-3,.,TRBV7-9,CASSSIRGPDTQYF,TGTGCCAGCAGCTCAATCCGAGGCCCAGATACGCAGTATTTT
.,TRBJ2-7,TRBD2,TRBV19,CASSIVQGGSYEQYF,TGTGCCAGTAGTATAGTTCAGGGAGGGTCCTACGAGCAGTACTTC
.,TRBJ2-7,TRBD1,TRBV6-1,CASSEATGGGYEQYF,TGTGCCAGCAGTGAAGCGACAGGGGGTGGGTACGAGCAGTACTTC
.,TRBJ1-3,.,TRBV5-4,CASSSGGHGNTIYF,TGTGCCAGCAGTTCGGGAGGACATGGAAACACCATATATTTT
.,TRBJ1-2,.,TRBV27,CASSKTGSRYGYTF,TGTGCCAGCAGCAAAACAGGGTCCCGTTATGGCTACACCTTC
.,TRBJ1-1,.,TRBV27,CASSFFPDVRGGKAFF,TGTGCCAGCAGTTTTTTCCCCGACGTGAGGGGAGGTAAAGCTTTCTTT
.,TRBJ1-6,.,TRBV28,CASGASYNSPLHF,TGTGCCAGCGGAGCCTCCTATAATTCACCCCTCCACTTT
.,TRBJ1-4,.,TRBV5-6,CASSSDIEEEKLFF,TGTGCCAGCAGCTCGGACATTGAAGAAGAAAAACTGTTTTTT
.,TRBJ2-2,.,TRBV5-6,CASSQARRGLFF,TGTGCCAGCAGCCAGGCAAGAAGGGGGCTGTTTTTT
.,TRBJ2-1,.,TRBV9,CASSAHPSNEQFF,TGTGCCAGCAGCGCACATCCATCCAATGAGCAGTTCTTC
.,TRBJ2-3,TRBD2,TRBV9,CASSVEVLAGGLERKYF,TGTGCCAGCAGCGTAGAGGTACTAGCGGGAGGACTAGAAAGAAAGTATTTT
.,TRBJ2-7,TRBD1,TRBV28,CASSLLNRGHEQYF,TGTGCCAGCAGTTTGTTAAACAGGGGTCACGAGCAGTACTTC
.,TRBJ2-1,.,TRBV10-3,CAISRTTGGYNEQFF,TGTGCCATCAGCCGAACGACAGGAGGCTACAATGAGCAGTTCTTC
once,TRBJ2-3,TRBD1,TRBV2,CASGRTGGRTDTQYF,TGTGCCAGCGGGAGGACAGGGGGTAGGACAGATACGCAGTATTTT
.,TRBJ2-2,.,TRBV7-8,CASRSAGGRITGELFF,TGTGCCAGCAGATCAGCAGGGGGGAGAATTACCGGGGAGCTGTTTTTT
.,TRBJ2-2,.,TRBV15,CATSRDTGRAGELFF,TGTGCCACCAGCAGAGACACAGGGAGGGCCGGGGAGCTGTTTTTT
few,TRBJ1-2,.,TRBV9,CASSVAGNYGYTF,TGTGCCAGCAGCGTAGCGGGGAACTATGGCTACACCTTC
.,TRBJ2-1,TRBD1,TRBV5-1,CASSLITTGTGGVNEQFF,TGCGCCAGCAGCTTGATAACGACCGGGACAGGGGGAGTAAATGAGCAGTTCTTC
.,TRBJ2-1,TRBD2,TRBV18,CASSASGRRKDNEQFF,TGTGCCAGCTCAGCTAGCGGGAGGCGAAAAGACAATGAGCAGTTCTTC
.,TRBJ1-2,TRBD1,TRBV6-1,CASSEAWDRAGYTF,TGTGCCAGCAGTGAAGCATGGGACAGGGCGGGCTACACCTTC
.,TRBJ2-3,TRBD1,TRBV7-2,CASSLAAGQGADTQYF,TGTGCCAGCAGCTTAGCTGCGGGACAGGGGGCAGATACGCAGTATTTT
few,TRBJ2-1,.,TRBV4-3,CASSLSSGNEQFF,TGCGCCAGCAGCCTATCCAGCGGCAATGAGCAGTTCTTC